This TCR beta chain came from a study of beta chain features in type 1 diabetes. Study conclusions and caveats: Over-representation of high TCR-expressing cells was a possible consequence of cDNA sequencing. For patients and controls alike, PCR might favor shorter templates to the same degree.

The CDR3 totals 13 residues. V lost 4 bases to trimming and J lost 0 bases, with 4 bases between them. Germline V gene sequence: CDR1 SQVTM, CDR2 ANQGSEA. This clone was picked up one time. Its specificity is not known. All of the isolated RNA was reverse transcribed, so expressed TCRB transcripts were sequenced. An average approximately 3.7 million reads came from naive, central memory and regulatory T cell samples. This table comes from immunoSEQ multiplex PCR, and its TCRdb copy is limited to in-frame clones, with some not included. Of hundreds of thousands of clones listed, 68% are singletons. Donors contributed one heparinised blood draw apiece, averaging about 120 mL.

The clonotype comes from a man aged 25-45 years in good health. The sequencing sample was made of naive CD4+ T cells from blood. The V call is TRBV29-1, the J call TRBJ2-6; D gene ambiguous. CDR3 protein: CSVVVSGANVLTF. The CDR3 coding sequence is TGCAGCGTTGTGGTCTCTGGGGCCAACGTCCTGACTTTC.